Below are 29 T cell receptor beta chains sequenced from a single sample in a study of T cell changes during pregnancy in multiple sclerosis. Generated by immunoSEQ multiplex PCR, the TCRdb table keeps only in-frame clones and is missing some. This sample carries 91,000 or so clones, 92% of them seen once, and the ten largest clones take 2% to 2.5%. The sample here was peripheral blood, taken after pregnancy. The receptors originated from a female donor with multiple sclerosis, enrolled in a pregnancy study.

V and J are TRBV5-4 and TRBJ2-2; D is unresolved. The CDR3 is 14 amino acids. The V gene lost 0 bases and the J gene lost 5 bases, with 8 bases spanning the gap. Germline loops: CDR1 SGHNT, CDR2 YYREEE (reference sequence). The CDR3 DNA reads TGTGCCAGCAGCTTGGCCAGTGAAACCGGGGAGCTGTTTTTT. It is translated as CASSLASETGELFF.

The V call is TRBV5-1, the J call TRBJ2-1; 11 bases fit TRBD2. The CDR3 contains 17 residues. CDR1 and CDR2 (germline): SGHRS, YFSETQ. The ends lost 7 bases at V and 1 base at J; junction bases unmatched: 10. The CDR3 spells CASEAGTSGNSYNEQFF. The CDR3 DNA sequence: TGCGCCAGCGAAGCCGGGACTAGCGGAAATTCCTACAATGAGCAGTTCTTC.

The J gene is TRBJ2-7, the V gene TRBV5-6; D is unclear. This CDR3 has 15 residues. V dropped 0 bases and J dropped 4 bases, with 14 bases sitting between them. CDR1 and CDR2 from the germline V gene are SGHDT and YYEEEE. Here the CDR3 DNA reads TGTGCCAGCAGCTTGGGACTCCCTGCCCCATACGAGCAGTACTTC. It yields the protein CASSLGLPAPYEQYF.

The chain couples TRBV19 to TRBJ2-7; 9 nucleotides match TRBD1. Germline CDR1 and CDR2: LNHDA and SQIVND (reference sequence). CDR3 length: 13 amino acids. The V segment lost 4 bases and the J segment 6 bases; nucleotides outside the gene matches: 4. CDR3 in amino acids: CASSTRDRVEQYF. CDR3 DNA: TGTGCCAGTAGTACCCGGGACAGGGTCGAGCAGTACTTC.

The chain uses TRBV5-1 and TRBJ1-6; TRBD1 matches at 7 bases. Looked up from germline, CDR1 is SGHRS and CDR2 is YFSETQ. With V trimmed by 4 bases and J by 8 bases, 6 bases remained unmatched. The length of the CDR3 is 14 residues. CDR3 protein: CASSPGQAYSPLHF. Written as DNA, the CDR3 is TGCGCCAGCAGCCCTGGACAGGCCTATTCACCCCTCCACTTT.

The V gene is TRBV16, the J gene TRBJ1-2; D unresolved. Germline V lookup: CDR1 KGHSY, CDR2 FQNENV. The V and J ends lost 0 bases and 3 bases respectively, with 14 bases between them. This CDR3 has 16 amino acids. CDR3 coding DNA: TGTGCCAGCAGCCAATCCGCGGGGAGTAGGTACTATGGCTACACCTTC. Its translation is CASSQSAGSRYYGYTF.

This clone was observed a single time. V and J are TRBV5-1 and TRBJ2-2, with TRBD1 identical over 7 bases. The trim removed 4 bases at V and 2 bases at J, leaving 5 bases unmatched. Looked up from germline, CDR1 is SGHRS and CDR2 is YFSETQ. The CDR3 sequence is 15 residues long. The CDR3 nucleotides read TGCGCCAGCAGCCTCGGGACAGAAAACACCGGGGAGCTGTTTTTT. Amino acid sequence: CASSLGTENTGELFF.

This clone has a single count. The chain joins TRBV4-1 to TRBJ1-3, with D maybe TRBD1 (6 bases). V shed 3 bases and J shed 3 bases, with 18 bases lying between them. Germline V gene sequence: CDR1 MGHRA, CDR2 YSYEKL. The CDR3 runs 17 residues. The CDR3 DNA reads as TGCGCCAGCAGCCAGGCCGCCGGGACACTCGATGGAAACACCATATATTTT. It specifies CASSQAAGTLDGNTIYF.

In its sample, this clone was seen once. The chain links TRBV11-3 to TRBJ1-1, with no clear D. The germline gives CDR1 SGHNT, CDR2 YENEEA. This CDR3 spans 14 amino acids. The V gene lost 0 bases and the J gene lost 0 bases, with 5 bases spanning the gap. The CDR3 spells CASSLDGLNTEAFF. In nucleotides, the CDR3 is TGTGCCAGCAGCTTAGACGGGTTGAACACTGAAGCTTTCTTT. The variable domain in full, completed from reference TRBV11-3 and TRBJ1-1, reads EAGVVQSPRYKIIEKKQPVAFWCNPISGHNTLYWYLQNLGQGPELLIRYENEEAVDDSQLPKDRFSAERLKGVDSTLKIQPAELGDSAVYLCASSLDGLNTEAFFGQGTRLTVV.

The rearrangement links TRBV19 to TRBJ1-2, with 9 bases matching TRBD1. The trim removed 10 bases at V and 7 bases at J, leaving 19 bases unmatched. This CDR3 comprises 16 residues. Germline V gene lookup returns CDR1 LNHDA and CDR2 SQIVND (reference sequence). CDR3 nucleotide sequence: TGTGCCACCTACTACTCCGGGACAGGGCGAATGGGTGGCTACACCTTC. It codes for CATYYSGTGRMGGYTF.

The chain links TRBV7-8 to TRBJ1-5, with 12 bases matching TRBD1. The CDR3 is made up of 18 amino acids. V lost 1 base, J lost 2 bases, and 6 bases stayed unmatched. Germline-derived CDR1 and CDR2 are SGHVS and FQNEAQ. This CDR3 reads CASSLGGQGARGNQPQHF. Here the CDR3 DNA reads TGTGCCAGCAGCTTAGGGGGACAGGGGGCGAGAGGCAATCAGCCCCAGCATTTT.

This chain joins TRBV13 and TRBJ2-5; the D is unclear. From germline, CDR1 is PRHDT and CDR2 FYEKMQ (reference sequence). This CDR3 region has 13 residues. The ends were cut back, 5 bases at V and 4 bases at J, with 11 bases in the middle. This CDR3 is CASSTDTPETQYF. CDR3 bases: TGTGCCAGCAGCACAGACACCCCAGAGACCCAGTACTTC.

The chain couples TRBV11-2 to TRBJ1-1; D is possibly TRBD1 (6 bases). This CDR3 has 14 residues. The V gene's germline CDR1 is SGHAT and CDR2 FQNNGV. Trimming left V 0 bases short and J 7 bases short, with 12 bases between. CDR3 sequence reads: CASSLDIADSEAFF. The CDR3 region has the DNA TGTGCCAGCAGCTTAGATATCGCGGACAGTGAAGCTTTCTTT.

V is TRBV5-1 and J is TRBJ2-3, with 9 bases lining up with TRBD1. Looked up from germline, CDR1 is SGHRS and CDR2 is YFSETQ. Trimming at V came to 4 bases and at J to 3 bases, leaving 6 bases not matched to a gene. The CDR3 length is 15 residues. CDR3 sequence: CASSKGDRETDTQYF. The DNA of the CDR3 is TGCGCCAGCAGCAAGGGGGACAGGGAGACAGATACGCAGTATTTT.

The chain recombines TRBV18 with TRBJ1-1; the D is unclear. Trimming took 3 bases from V and 7 from J, leaving 9 bases between them. The CDR3 consists of 12 residues. Germline CDR1 reads KGHSH; CDR2 reads LQKENI. Written as DNA, the CDR3 is TGTGCCAGCTCACCCACACTAGGTGAAGCTTTCTTT. Translated: CASSPTLGEAFF. Filled out from reference TRBV18 and TRBJ1-1, the complete variable domain reads NAGVMQNPRHLVRRRGQEARLRCSPMKGHSHVYWYRQLPEEGLKFMVYLQKENIIDESGMPKERFSAEFPKEGPSILRIQQVVRGDSAAYFCASSPTLGEAFFGQGTRLTVV.

V is TRBV7-9 and J is TRBJ1-1; D perhaps matches TRBD1 (5 bases). This CDR3 region has 14 residues. The germline V and J ends were trimmed by 5 bases and 1 base, with 11 bases remaining between them. Germline assignment: CDR1 SEHNR and CDR2 FQNEAQ (reference sequence). CDR3 nucleotides: TGTGCCAGCAGCCCCGGGGGGACGAACACTGAAGCTTTCTTT. Translation gives CASSPGGTNTEAFF.

The CDR3 loop reads CASSPRDSRSPLHF. The CDR3 DNA reads TGTGCCAGCAGCCCCAGGGACAGTCGTTCACCCCTCCACTTT. The rearrangement joins TRBV7-2 to TRBJ1-6; TRBD1 matches at 7 bases. The germline V gene has CDR1 SGHTA and CDR2 FQGNSA. This CDR3 spans 14 amino acids. Trimming took 5 bases from V and 9 from J; bases not matched to a gene: 7.

The CDR3: CASSQVLAGGPGGEQFF. The CDR3 DNA is TGCGCCAGCAGCCAAGTACTAGCGGGGGGGCCAGGGGGTGAGCAGTTCTTC. The genes are TRBV4-3 and TRBJ2-1; 13 nucleotides match TRBD2. V was pared by 1 base and J by 9 bases, with 9 bases of the junction left unmatched. This CDR3 has 17 residues. CDR1 and CDR2 from the germline V gene are LGHNA and YSLEER.

The rearrangement joins TRBV11-2 to TRBJ2-2; TRBD1 is a possible D gene (5 bases). The CDR3 consists of 14 residues. The germline gives CDR1 SGHAT, CDR2 FQNNGV. V lost 7 bases and J 11 bases, leaving 20 bases between the germline ends. This CDR3 is CASNPLGLAKELFF. In DNA, the CDR3 is TGTGCCAGCAACCCCTTGGGGCTGGCCAAAGAGCTGTTTTTT.

The chain combines TRBV19 with TRBJ1-5; D might be TRBD1 (5 bases). Trimming removed 0 bases at V and 7 bases at J, with 13 bases between. Germline CDR1 and CDR2: LNHDA and SQIVND (reference sequence). CDR3 length: 15 amino acids. CDR3 DNA sequence: TGTGCCAGTAGTATAGATAACCGGGGGGGACAGCCCCAGCATTTT. Residues: CASSIDNRGGQPQHF.

This rearrangement joins TRBV5-1 to TRBJ2-7; D uncertain. The CDR3 is 13 residues long. CDR1 is SGHRS and CDR2 is YFSETQ in the germline V gene. Trimming took 4 bases from V and 5 from J, leaving 13 bases between them. CDR3 residues: CASSRGLLDEQYF. CDR3 bases: TGCGCCAGCAGCCGAGGCCTACTTGACGAGCAGTACTTC.

V usage is TRBV19 and J usage is TRBJ2-5, with 8 bases fitting TRBD1. Germline V gene lookup returns CDR1 LNHDA and CDR2 SQIVND (reference sequence). Germline trimming cut 6 bases from V and 5 bases from J; bases unmatched to any gene: 14. This CDR3 is 16 amino acids long. For the CDR3, the DNA is TGTGCCAGTAGCACGAGACGACAGGGGAGGAGGGAGACCCAGTACTTC. Protein product: CASSTRRQGRRETQYF.

The chain combines TRBV25-1 with TRBJ1-1; D remains unclear. Germline CDR1 and CDR2: MGHDK and SYGVNS. The CDR3 has 17 residues. V lost 7 bases and J 0 bases, leaving 21 bases between the germline ends. The CDR3 reads CASTGSGDSVLNTEAFF. Here the CDR3 DNA reads TGTGCCAGCACTGGGAGCGGGGATTCGGTCTTGAACACTGAAGCTTTCTTT. The entire variable domain, with the rest obtained from reference TRBV25-1 and TRBJ1-1, is as follows: EADIYQTPRYLVIGTGKKITLECSQTMGHDKMYWYQQDPGMELHLIHYSYGVNSTEKGDLSSESTVSRIRTEHFPLTLESARPSHTSQYLCASTGSGDSVLNTEAFFGQGTRLTVV.

This chain links TRBV19 with TRBJ1-2; 7 bases are shared with TRBD1. The CDR3 spans 15 residues. Germline V CDR1 and CDR2: LNHDA, SQIVND (reference sequence). V shed 0 bases and J 2 bases; nucleotides not matched to a gene: 3. The CDR3 nucleotides read TGTGCCAGTAGTATAGATATACAGGGGAACTATGGCTACACCTTC. Translation gives CASSIDIQGNYGYTF.

The chain is built from TRBV29-1 and TRBJ2-1; 7 nucleotides match TRBD2. Germline V CDR1 and CDR2: SQVTM, ANQGSEA. V was clipped by 7 bases and J by 15 bases; unmatched bases: 6. The length of the CDR3 is 9 residues. In DNA, the CDR3 is TGCAGCGCCGCGGGGGATTCGTTCTTC. It codes for CSAAGDSFF.

The V call is TRBV5-1, the J call TRBJ2-7, with D possibly TRBD2 on 6 matching bases. V lost 4 bases and J 6 bases, leaving 11 bases between the germline ends. Per germline, CDR1 SGHRS and CDR2 YFSETQ. This CDR3 region has 12 residues. The CDR3 protein is CASSGGLFEQYF. CDR3 nucleotides: TGCGCCAGCAGCGGGGGACTGTTCGAGCAGTACTTC.

The chain has TRBV5-5 and TRBJ1-1, with no clear D. V lost 2 bases and J 6 bases, leaving 11 bases between the germline ends. From germline, CDR1 is SGHKS and CDR2 YYEKEE (reference sequence). This CDR3 contains 13 residues. CDR3 nucleotide sequence: TGTGCCAGCAGCTTACCGGGATTGGCTGAAGCTTTCTTT. It encodes CASSLPGLAEAFF.

The chain combines TRBV27 with TRBJ1-1; D not resolved. CDR3 length: 16 amino acids. V was shortened by 2 bases and J by 3 bases, with 16 bases between the two germline ends. Germline loops: CDR1 MNHEY, CDR2 SMNVEV (reference sequence). CDR3 residues: CASSLLGPAGDTEAFF. The CDR3 coding sequence is TGTGCCAGCAGTTTACTCGGACCGGCGGGCGACACTGAAGCTTTCTTT.

This clone was found a few times. V usage is TRBV6-5 and J usage is TRBJ1-6; D possibly corresponds to TRBD1 (5 bases). This CDR3 is built from 15 residues. CDR1 and CDR2 from the germline V gene are MNHEY and SVGAGI. Trimming shortened V by 4 bases and J by 10 bases, and 17 bases separated the two germline ends. CDR3 DNA: TGTGCCAGCAGTTTGAGAAGGCAGGGAAGGTCACCCCTCCACTTT. It translates to CASSLRRQGRSPLHF.